This T cell receptor (beta chain) was sequenced in a study of T-cell reconstitution after alpha-beta-depleted transplantation in children. The CDR3 sequence is 14 residues long. Trimming removed 8 bases from V and 2 bases from J; junction bases left unmatched: 5. In germline, CDR1 is MGHDK, CDR2 SYGVNS. This clonotype was detected many times. Unique molecular identifiers were incorporated into the prepared TCRbeta library. TCRdb reprocessed the PCR reads with MiXCR, giving one entry per CDR3 protein. The sample gives 100,000 to 120,000 distinct CDR3 sequences, under 13% of which show up once; around 8.5% is in the top ten.

The sequence was obtained from a human donor who donated a stem cell graft to a child with acute lymphoblastic leukemia. The gene calls are TRBV25-1 and TRBJ2-7, with 11 bases aligning to TRBD2. Sequenced material: PBMCs from the stem cell graft donor, taken from the stem cell graft. CDR3 in DNA: TGTGCCAGCGGAGTAGCGGGGGGGACCTACGAGCAGTACTTC. It yields the protein CASGVAGGTYEQYF.